This T cell receptor beta chain was identified in a study of T cell changes during pregnancy in multiple sclerosis (dated by TCRdb to the late 2010s). As for the study more broadly: The study examined how the T cell repertoire changed over the course of pregnancy in women with multiple sclerosis.

Concerning this clone itself: Its antigen is still unknown. Base qualities are missing; no much larger clone stands one base away.

Relative to germline, V is 5 bases shorter and J is 3 bases shorter, with 13 bases between their ends. Taken from cysteine to phenylalanine, the CDR3 has 14 residues. Kept here is only the CDR3 DNA, which spans 42 bases and is read in frame from base 1. For CDR1 and CDR2, the germline V gene (reference sequence) lists MNHEY and SMNVEV. The method was the immunoSEQ multiplex PCR assay. Imported from immuneACCESS, the table was reduced by TCRdb to in-frame sequences with V and J called. These copies leave out some clones; in studies compared against another copy, an unresolved V gene accounts for under half, and the cause of the remainder is not known. In all, the sample holds about 38,000 clones, and 93% of those were seen once. Jointly, the top ten make up about 8.5% of the sample.

This receptor was identified in a female donor with multiple sclerosis, enrolled in a pregnancy study. The receptor chain draws on TRBV27 and TRBJ2-5; possibly the D gene is TRBD2, per 6 matching bases. Sample: CD8+ T cells from peripheral blood mononuclear cells, taken in the third trimester of pregnancy. The nucleotide sequence is given as TGTGCCAGCAGTATTCTGGGGGGTGAAGAGACCCAGTACTTC. Its protein product is CASSILGGEETQYF.